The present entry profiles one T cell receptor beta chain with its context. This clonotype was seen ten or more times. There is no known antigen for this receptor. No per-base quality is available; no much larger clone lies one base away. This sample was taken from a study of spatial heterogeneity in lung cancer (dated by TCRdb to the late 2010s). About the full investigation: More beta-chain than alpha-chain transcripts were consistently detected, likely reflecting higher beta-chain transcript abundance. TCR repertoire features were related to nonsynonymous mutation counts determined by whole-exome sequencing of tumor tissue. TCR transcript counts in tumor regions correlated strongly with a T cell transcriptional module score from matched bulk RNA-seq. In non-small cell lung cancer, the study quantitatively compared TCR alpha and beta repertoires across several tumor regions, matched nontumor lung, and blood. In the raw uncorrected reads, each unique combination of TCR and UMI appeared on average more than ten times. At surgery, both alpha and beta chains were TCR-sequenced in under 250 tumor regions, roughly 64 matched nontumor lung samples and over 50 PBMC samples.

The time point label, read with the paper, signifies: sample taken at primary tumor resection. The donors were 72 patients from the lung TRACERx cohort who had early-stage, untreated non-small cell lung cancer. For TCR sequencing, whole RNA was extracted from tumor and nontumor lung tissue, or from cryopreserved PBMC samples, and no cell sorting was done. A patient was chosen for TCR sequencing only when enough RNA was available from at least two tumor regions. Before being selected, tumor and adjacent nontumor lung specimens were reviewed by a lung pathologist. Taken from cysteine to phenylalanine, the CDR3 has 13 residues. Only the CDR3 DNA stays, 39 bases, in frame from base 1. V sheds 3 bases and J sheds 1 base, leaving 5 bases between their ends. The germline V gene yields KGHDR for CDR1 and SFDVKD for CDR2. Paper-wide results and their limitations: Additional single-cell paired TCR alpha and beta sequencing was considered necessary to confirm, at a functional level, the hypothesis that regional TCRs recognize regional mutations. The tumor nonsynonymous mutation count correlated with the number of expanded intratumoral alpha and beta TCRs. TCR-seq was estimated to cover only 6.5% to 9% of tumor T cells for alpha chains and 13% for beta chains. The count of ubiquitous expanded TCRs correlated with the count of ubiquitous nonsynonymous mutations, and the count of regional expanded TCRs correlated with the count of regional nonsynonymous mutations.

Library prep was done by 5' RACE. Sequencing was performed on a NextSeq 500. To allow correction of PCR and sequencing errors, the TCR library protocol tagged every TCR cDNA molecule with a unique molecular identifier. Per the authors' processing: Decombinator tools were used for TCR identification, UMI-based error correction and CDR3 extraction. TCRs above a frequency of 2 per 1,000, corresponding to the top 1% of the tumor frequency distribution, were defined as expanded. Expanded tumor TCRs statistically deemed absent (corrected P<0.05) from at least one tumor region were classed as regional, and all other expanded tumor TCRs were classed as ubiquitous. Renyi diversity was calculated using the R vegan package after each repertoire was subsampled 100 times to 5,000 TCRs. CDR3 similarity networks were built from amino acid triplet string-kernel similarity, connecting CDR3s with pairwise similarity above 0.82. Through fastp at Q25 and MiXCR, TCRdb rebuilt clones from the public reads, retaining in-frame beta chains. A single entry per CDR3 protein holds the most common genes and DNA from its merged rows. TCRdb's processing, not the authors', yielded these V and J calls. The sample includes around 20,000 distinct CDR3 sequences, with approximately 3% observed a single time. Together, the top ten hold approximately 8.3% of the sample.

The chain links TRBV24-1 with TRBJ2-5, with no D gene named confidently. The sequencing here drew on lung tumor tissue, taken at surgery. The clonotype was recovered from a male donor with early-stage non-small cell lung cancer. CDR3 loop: CATSDLSQETQYF. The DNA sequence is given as TGTGCCACCAGTGATCTATCCCAAGAGACCCAGTACTTC.